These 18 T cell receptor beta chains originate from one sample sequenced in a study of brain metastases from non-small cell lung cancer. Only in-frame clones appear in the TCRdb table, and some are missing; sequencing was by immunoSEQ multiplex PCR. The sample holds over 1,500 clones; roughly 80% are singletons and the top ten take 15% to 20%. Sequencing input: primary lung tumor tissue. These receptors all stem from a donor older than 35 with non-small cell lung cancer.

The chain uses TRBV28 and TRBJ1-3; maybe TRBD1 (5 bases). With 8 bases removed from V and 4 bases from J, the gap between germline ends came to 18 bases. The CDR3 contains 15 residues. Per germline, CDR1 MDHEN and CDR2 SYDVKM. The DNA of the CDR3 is TGTGCCAGCGGGGCCGCGGCAGATGGGGGAAACACCATATATTTT. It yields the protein CASGAAADGGNTIYF.

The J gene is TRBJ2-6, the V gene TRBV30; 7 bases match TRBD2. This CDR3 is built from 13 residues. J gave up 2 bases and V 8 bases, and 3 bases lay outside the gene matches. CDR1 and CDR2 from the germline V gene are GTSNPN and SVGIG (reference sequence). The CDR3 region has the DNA TGTGCCGGGGGGGTCCCTGGGGCCAACGTCCTGACTTTC. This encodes CAGGVPGANVLTF. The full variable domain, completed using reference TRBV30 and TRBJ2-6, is SQTIHQWPATLVQPVGSPLSLECTVEGTSNPNLYWYRQAAGRGLQLLFYSVGIGQISSEVPQNLSASRPQDRQFILSSKKLLLSDSGFYLCAGGVPGANVLTFGAGSRLTVL.

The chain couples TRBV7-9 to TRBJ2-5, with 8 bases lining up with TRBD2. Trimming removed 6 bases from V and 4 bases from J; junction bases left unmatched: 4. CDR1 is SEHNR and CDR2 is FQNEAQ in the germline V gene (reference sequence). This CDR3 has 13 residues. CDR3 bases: TGTGCCAGCAGAGGAAGCGGGGGAGAGACCCAGTACTTC. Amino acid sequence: CASRGSGGETQYF.

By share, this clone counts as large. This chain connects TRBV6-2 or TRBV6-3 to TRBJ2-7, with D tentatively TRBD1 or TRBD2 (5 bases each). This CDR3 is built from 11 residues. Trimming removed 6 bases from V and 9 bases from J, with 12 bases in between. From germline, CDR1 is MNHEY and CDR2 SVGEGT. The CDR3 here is CASSQGTGQYF. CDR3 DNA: TGTGCCAGCAGCCAAGGGACCGGGCAGTACTTC.

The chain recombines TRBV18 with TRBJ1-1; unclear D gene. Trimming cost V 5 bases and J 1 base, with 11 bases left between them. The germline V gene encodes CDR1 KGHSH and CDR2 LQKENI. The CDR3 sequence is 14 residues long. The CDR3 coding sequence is TGTGCCAGCTCAGGTGGGAACGGGAACACTGAAGCTTTCTTT. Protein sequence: CASSGGNGNTEAFF.

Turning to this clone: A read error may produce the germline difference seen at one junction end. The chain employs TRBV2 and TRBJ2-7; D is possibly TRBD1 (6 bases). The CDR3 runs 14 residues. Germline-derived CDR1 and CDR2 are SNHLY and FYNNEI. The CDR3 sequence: CASRPQGPTPSPDF. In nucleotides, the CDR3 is TGTGCCAGCAGGCCACAGGGTCCGACCCCCTCGCCCGACTTC.

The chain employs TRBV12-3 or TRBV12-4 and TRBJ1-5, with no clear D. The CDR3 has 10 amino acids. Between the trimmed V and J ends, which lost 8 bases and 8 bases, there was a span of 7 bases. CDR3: CASVGKPQHF. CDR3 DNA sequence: TGTGCCAGCGTAGGGAAGCCCCAGCATTTT.

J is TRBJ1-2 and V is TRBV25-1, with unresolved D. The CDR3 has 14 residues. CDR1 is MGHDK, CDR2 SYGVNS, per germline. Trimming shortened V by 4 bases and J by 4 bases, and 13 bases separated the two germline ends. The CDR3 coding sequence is TGTGCCAGCAGTGCGACTGGACGGAGCTATGGCTACACCTTC. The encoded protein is CASSATGRSYGYTF.

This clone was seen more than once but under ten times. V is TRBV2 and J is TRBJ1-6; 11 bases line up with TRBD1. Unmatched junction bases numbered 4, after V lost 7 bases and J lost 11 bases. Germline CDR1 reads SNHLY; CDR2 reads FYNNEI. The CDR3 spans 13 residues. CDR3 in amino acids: CASIGTGGTPLHF. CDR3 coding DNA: TGTGCCAGCATTGGGACAGGGGGGACACCCCTCCACTTT.

The CDR3 spells CASSPSRGLAGRTDTQYF. CDR3 nucleotides: TGTGCCAGTAGTCCCTCGAGGGGCCTAGCGGGCCGCACAGATACGCAGTATTTT. The chain recombines TRBV19 with TRBJ2-3, with 8 nucleotides matching TRBD2. J gave up 1 base and V 5 bases, and 14 bases lay outside the gene matches. The CDR3 extends over 18 amino acids. Germline loops: CDR1 LNHDA, CDR2 SQIVND (reference sequence).

CDR3 region: CASSKGTDNEKLFF. Here the CDR3 DNA reads TGTGCCAGCAGCAAAGGCACAGATAATGAAAAACTGTTTTTT. The V call is TRBV4-2, the J call TRBJ1-4; D call uncertain. Germline CDR1 and CDR2: LGHNA and YNFKEQ. The CDR3 has 14 residues. V lost 5 bases, J lost 4 bases, and 11 bases lay in between.

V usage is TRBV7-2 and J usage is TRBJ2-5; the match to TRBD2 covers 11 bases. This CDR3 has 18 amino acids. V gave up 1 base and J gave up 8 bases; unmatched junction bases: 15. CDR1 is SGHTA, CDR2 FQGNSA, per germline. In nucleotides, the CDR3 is TGTGCCAGCAGCTTAGGGTTTAGCGGGAGGGGTACCCAAGGTACCCAGTACTTC. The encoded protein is CASSLGFSGRGTQGTQYF.

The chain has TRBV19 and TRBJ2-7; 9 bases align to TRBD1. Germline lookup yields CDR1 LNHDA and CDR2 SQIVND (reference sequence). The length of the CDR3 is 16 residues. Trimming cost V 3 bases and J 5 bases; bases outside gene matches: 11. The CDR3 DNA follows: TGTGCCAGTAGTATCCCCACCCGACAGGGGGTGAACGAGCAGTACTTC. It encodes CASSIPTRQGVNEQYF.

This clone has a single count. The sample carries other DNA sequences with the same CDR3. The CDR3 DNA follows: TGTGCCAGTAGGACTCCGGGACTAGGGAAGAATGAGCAGTTCTTC. Encoded protein: CASRTPGLGKNEQFF. The V gene is TRBV19, the J gene TRBJ2-1; TRBD2 agrees at 8 bases. The CDR3 has 15 amino acids. CDR1 is LNHDA, CDR2 SQIVND, per germline (reference sequence). Losses at the gene ends were 6 bases for V and 7 bases for J; bases not matched to a gene: 11. Complete variable domain (other parts from reference TRBV19 and TRBJ2-1): DGGITQSPKYLFRKEGQNVTLSCEQNLNHDAMYWYRQDPGQGLRLIYYSQIVNDFQKGDIAEGYSVSREKKESFPLTVTSAQKNPTAFYLCASRTPGLGKNEQFFGPGTRLTVL.

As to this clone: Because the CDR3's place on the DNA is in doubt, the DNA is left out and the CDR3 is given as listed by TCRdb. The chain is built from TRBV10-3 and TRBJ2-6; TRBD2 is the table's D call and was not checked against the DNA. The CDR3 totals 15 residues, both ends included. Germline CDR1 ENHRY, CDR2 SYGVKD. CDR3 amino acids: CAISEVGTGANVLIF.

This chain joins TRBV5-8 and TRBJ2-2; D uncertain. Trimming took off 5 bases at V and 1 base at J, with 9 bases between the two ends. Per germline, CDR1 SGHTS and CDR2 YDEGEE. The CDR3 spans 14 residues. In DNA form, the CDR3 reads TGTGCCAGCAGTCGGCCGGTGAACACCGGGGAGCTGTTTTTT. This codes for CASSRPVNTGELFF.

The CDR3 loop is CATLRTPNTEAFF. In DNA, the CDR3 is TGTGCCACCCTCAGGACACCGAACACTGAAGCTTTCTTT. The chain uses TRBV28 and TRBJ1-1; a possible D gene is TRBD1 (5 bases). The germline V gene encodes CDR1 MDHEN and CDR2 SYDVKM. This CDR3 is built from 13 residues. Trimming took 10 bases from V and 1 from J, leaving 13 bases between them.

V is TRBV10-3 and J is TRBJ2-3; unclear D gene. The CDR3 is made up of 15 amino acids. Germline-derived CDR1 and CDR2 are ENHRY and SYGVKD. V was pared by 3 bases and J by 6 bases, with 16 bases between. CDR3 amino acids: CAISESTGTQDTQYF. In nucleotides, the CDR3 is TGTGCCATCAGTGAAAGCACTGGTACGCAGGATACGCAGTATTTT.